Presented here are 14 T cell receptor beta chains from one specimen sequenced in a study of blood T cell repertoires in COVID-19. Assay: immunoSEQ multiplex PCR; the TCRdb copy retains only in-frame clones and omits some. The sample includes some 150,000 clones, around 89% of them seen just once. The sample comprised peripheral blood. The receptor set was obtained from a man in his 60s with active or convalescent COVID-19.

This clone was observed a few times. The chain couples TRBV9 to TRBJ1-4, with D possibly TRBD1 on 6 matching bases. The CDR3 length is 14 residues. Trimming removed 2 bases at V and 8 bases at J, with 13 bases between. In germline, CDR1 is SGDLS, CDR2 YYNGEE. As DNA, the CDR3 is TGTGCCAGCAGCGTGAGGGGGGGAAGAGAAAAACTGTTTTTT. Translating gives CASSVRGGREKLFF.

V is TRBV18 and J is TRBJ2-5; a weak D match, TRBD1 (5 bases). V was pared by 3 bases and J by 0 bases, with 8 bases between. CDR3 length: 14 residues. Germline loops: CDR1 KGHSH, CDR2 LQKENI. The CDR3 protein is CASSPRQYQETQYF. CDR3 in DNA: TGTGCCAGCTCACCTAGACAGTACCAAGAGACCCAGTACTTC.

This clone came up a few times. This chain connects TRBV6-5 to TRBJ2-1; 8 bases map to TRBD1. Germline V lookup: CDR1 MNHEY, CDR2 SVGAGI. The CDR3 contains 15 residues. With 0 bases clipped from V and 8 bases from J, the junction kept 6 bases outside the gene matches. CDR3 in amino acids: CASSYSPQGAYEQFF. CDR3 coding DNA: TGTGCCAGCAGTTACTCCCCCCAGGGGGCCTATGAGCAGTTCTTC.

The rearrangement links TRBV7-9 to TRBJ2-7, with 11 bases fitting TRBD1. This CDR3 is 15 amino acids long. The germline gives CDR1 SEHNR, CDR2 FQNEAQ (reference sequence). V lost 5 bases to trimming and J lost 4 bases; unmatched junction nucleotides: 7. The CDR3 loop reads CASSPWTGGNYEQYF. The CDR3 DNA reads as TGTGCCAGCAGCCCATGGACAGGGGGCAATTACGAGCAGTACTTC.

J is TRBJ1-1 and V is TRBV14, with D possibly being TRBD1 (6 bases). This CDR3 spans 13 amino acids. Germline V gene lookup returns CDR1 SGHDN and CDR2 FVKESK. Trimming pared 3 bases from V and 10 bases from J, leaving 15 bases between. CDR3 sequence reads: CASSHLTGNRAFF. DNA of the CDR3: TGTGCCAGCAGCCACCTTACAGGGAATCGAGCTTTCTTT. Looking up the rest from reference TRBV14 and TRBJ1-1 gives the full variable domain: EAGVTQFPSHSVIEKGQTVTLRCDPISGHDNLYWYRRVMGKEIKFLLHFVKESKQDESGMPNNRFLAERTGGTYSTLKVQPAELEDSGVYFCASSHLTGNRAFFGQGTRLTVV.

Points on this clone: Relative to the germline gene, one junction end is altered; a read error may explain this. The rearrangement links TRBV20-1 to TRBJ2-7; a possible D gene is TRBD1 (7 bases). The CDR3 spans 15 residues. Looked up from germline, CDR1 is DFQATT and CDR2 is SNEGSKA (reference sequence). Here the CDR3 reads CCASKGAGGPHEQYF. The CDR3 nucleotides are TGCTGTGCTAGTAAGGGGGCAGGGGGGCCCCACGAGCAGTACTTC.

This CDR3 is CASSLGRDRVGSPLHF. CDR3 nucleotide sequence: TGTGCCAGCAGCTTAGGACGGGACAGGGTTGGGTCACCCCTCCACTTT. J is TRBJ1-6 and V is TRBV11-2; 9 nucleotides agree with TRBD1. CDR1 is SGHAT and CDR2 is FQNNGV in the germline V gene. Losses at the gene ends were 1 base for V and 10 bases for J; bases not matched to a gene: 8. The CDR3 is made up of 16 amino acids.

This chain uses TRBV7-2 with TRBJ1-1; D ambiguous. Per the germline V gene, CDR1 is SGHTA and CDR2 is FQGNSA. The CDR3 is 14 residues long. The V and J ends lost 6 bases and 3 bases respectively, with 14 bases between them. Written as DNA, the CDR3 is TGTGCCAGCAGTCCTATCGGGTCCCACACTGAAGCTTTCTTT. It yields the protein CASSPIGSHTEAFF.

This rearrangement joins TRBV5-1 to TRBJ2-3; 8 positions agree with TRBD2. Germline V gene sequence: CDR1 SGHRS, CDR2 YFSETQ. The J segment lost 4 bases and the V segment lost 7 bases, leaving 11 bases of the junction unmatched. The CDR3 length is 15 residues. The CDR3 region has the DNA TGCGCCAGCGCAAACGGGGGGGCCGGCGCAGATACGCAGTATTTT. The encoded protein is CASANGGAGADTQYF.

The CDR3 region is CASTQVNEQFF. For the CDR3, the DNA is TGTGCCAGCACCCAGGTCAATGAGCAGTTCTTC. The rearrangement joins TRBV12-3 or TRBV12-4 to TRBJ2-1, with D hard to call. There are 11 residues in the CDR3. Trimming took 7 bases from V and 6 from J, leaving 7 bases between them.

The genes are TRBV9 and TRBJ1-1; tentative D call: TRBD1 (5 bases). The CDR3 spans 13 residues. V gave up 2 bases and J gave up 8 bases, with 13 bases separating them. Per the germline V gene, CDR1 is SGDLS and CDR2 is YYNGEE. The CDR3: CASSVTAFAEAFF. In DNA, the CDR3 is TGTGCCAGCAGCGTGACAGCCTTCGCGGAAGCTTTCTTT. The full variable domain, completed using reference TRBV9 and TRBJ1-1, is DSGVTQTPKHLITATGQRVTLRCSPRSGDLSVYWYQQSLDQGLQFLIQYYNGEERAKGNILERFSAQQFPDLHSELNLSSLELGDSALYFCASSVTAFAEAFFGQGTRLTVV.

The gene calls are TRBV9 and TRBJ2-3; D unclear. The CDR3 extends over 14 amino acids. Trimming removed 4 bases from V and 0 bases from J, with 9 bases in between. Looked up from germline, CDR1 is SGDLS and CDR2 is YYNGEE. CDR3 bases: TGTGCCAGCAGCCCCCCCGGGAGCACAGATACGCAGTATTTT. Translating gives CASSPPGSTDTQYF.

The CDR3 region is CASSQESQEDYLTDTQYF. CDR3 nucleotide sequence: TGTGCCAGCAGCCAAGAATCTCAGGAGGACTACCTCACAGATACGCAGTATTTT. The V gene is TRBV4-2, the J gene TRBJ2-3; possible D gene TRBD2, 6 bases. Germline loops: CDR1 LGHNA, CDR2 YNFKEQ. CDR3 size: 18 residues. Trimming left V 0 bases short and J 2 bases short, with 18 bases between.

This sequence joins TRBV2 and TRBJ2-1; D gene ambiguous. Looked up from germline, CDR1 is SNHLY and CDR2 is FYNNEI. The CDR3 loop spans 13 amino acids. The V end lost 4 bases, the J end lost 4 bases, and 8 bases lay between the germline ends. The DNA of the CDR3 is TGTGCCAGCAGTGTCACTACTTACAATGAGCAGTTCTTC. Protein sequence: CASSVTTYNEQFF.